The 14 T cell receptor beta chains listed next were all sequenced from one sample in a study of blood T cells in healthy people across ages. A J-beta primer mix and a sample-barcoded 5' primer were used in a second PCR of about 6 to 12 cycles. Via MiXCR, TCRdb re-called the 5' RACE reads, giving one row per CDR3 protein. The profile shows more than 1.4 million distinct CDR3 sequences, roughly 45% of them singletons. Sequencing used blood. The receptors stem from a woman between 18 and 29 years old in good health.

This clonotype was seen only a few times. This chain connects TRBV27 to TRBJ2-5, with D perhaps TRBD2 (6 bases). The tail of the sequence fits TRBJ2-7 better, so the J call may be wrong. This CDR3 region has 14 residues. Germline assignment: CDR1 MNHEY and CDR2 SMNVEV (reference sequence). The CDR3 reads CASRPGLGGHEQYF. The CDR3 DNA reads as TGTGCCAGCAGACCGGGACTGGGCGGACACGAGCAGTACTTC.

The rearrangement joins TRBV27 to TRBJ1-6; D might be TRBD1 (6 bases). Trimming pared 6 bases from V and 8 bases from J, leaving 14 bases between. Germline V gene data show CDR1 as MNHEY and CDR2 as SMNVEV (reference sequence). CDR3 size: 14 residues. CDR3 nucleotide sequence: TGTGCCAGCAGCCCAGGGGATCCAGATTCACCCCTCCACTTT. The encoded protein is CASSPGDPDSPLHF.

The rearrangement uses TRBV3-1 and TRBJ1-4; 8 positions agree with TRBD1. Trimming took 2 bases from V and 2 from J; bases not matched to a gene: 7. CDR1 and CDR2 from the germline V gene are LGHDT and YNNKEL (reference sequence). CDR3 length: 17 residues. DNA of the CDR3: TGTGCCAGCAGCCAATACCGGCAGGGGGCGACTAATGAAAAACTGTTTTTT. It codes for CASSQYRQGATNEKLFF.

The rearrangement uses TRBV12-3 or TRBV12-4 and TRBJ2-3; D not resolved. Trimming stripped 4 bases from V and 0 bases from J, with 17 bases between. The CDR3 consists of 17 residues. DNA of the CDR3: TGTGCCAGCAGTTCCCCCGTCCCCGGGCTAAGCACAGATACGCAGTATTTT. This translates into CASSSPVPGLSTDTQYF.

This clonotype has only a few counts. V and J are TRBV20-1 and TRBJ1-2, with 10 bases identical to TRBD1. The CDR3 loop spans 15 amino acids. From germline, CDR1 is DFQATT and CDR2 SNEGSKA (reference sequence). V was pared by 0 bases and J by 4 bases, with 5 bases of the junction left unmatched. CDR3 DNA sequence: TGCAGTGCTAGAGACCAGACAGGGGGCGGCTATGGCTACACCTTC. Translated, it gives CSARDQTGGGYGYTF.

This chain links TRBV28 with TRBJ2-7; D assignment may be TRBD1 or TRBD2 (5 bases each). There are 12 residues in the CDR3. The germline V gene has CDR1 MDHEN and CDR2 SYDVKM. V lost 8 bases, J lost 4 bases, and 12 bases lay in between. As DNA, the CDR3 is TGTGCCAGCGAGGGGTCCTTGTACGAGCAGTACTTC. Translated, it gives CASEGSLYEQYF.

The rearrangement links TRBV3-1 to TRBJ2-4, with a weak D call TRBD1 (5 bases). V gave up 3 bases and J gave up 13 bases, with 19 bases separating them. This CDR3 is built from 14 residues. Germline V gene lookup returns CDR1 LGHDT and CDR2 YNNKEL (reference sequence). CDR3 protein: CASSQRQPGEEQYF. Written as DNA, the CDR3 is TGTGCCAGCAGCCAGCGACAGCCGGGTGAAGAGCAGTACTTC.

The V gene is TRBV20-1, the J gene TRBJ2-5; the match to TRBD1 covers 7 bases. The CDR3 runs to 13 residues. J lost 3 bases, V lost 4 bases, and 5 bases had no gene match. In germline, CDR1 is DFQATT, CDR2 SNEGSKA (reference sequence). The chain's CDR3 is CSATGTAEETQYF. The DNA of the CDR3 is TGCAGTGCTACCGGGACAGCTGAAGAGACCCAGTACTTC.

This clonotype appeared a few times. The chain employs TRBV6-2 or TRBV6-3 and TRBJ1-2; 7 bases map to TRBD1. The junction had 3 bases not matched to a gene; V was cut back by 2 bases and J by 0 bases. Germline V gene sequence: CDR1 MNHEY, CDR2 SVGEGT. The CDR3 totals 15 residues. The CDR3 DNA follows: TGTGCCAGCAGTTACCTGGACAGGCCTAACTATGGCTACACCTTC. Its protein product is CASSYLDRPNYGYTF.

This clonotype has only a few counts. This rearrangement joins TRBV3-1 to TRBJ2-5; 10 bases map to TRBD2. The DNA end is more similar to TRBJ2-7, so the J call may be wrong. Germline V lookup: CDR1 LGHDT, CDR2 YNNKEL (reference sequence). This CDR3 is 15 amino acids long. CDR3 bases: TGTGCCAGCAGCCAAGGTACTAGCGGGAACTACGAGCAGTACTTC. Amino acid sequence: CASSQGTSGNYEQYF.

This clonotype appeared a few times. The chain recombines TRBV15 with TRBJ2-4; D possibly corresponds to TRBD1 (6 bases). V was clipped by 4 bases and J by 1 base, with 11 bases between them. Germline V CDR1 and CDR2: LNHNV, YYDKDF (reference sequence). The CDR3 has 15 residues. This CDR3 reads CATSTGQLAKNIQYF. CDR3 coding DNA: TGTGCCACCAGCACGGGACAATTGGCCAAAAACATTCAGTACTTC. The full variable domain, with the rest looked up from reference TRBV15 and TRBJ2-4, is DAMVIQNPRYQVTQFGKPVTLSCSQTLNHNVMYWYQQKSSQAPKLLFHYYDKDFNNEADTPDNFQSRRPNTSFCFLDIRSPGLGDTAMYLCATSTGQLAKNIQYFGAGTRLSVL.

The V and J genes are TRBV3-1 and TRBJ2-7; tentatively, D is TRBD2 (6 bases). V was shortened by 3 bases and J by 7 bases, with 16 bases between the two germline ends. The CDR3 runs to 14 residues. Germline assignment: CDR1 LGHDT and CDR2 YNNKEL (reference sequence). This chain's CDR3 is CASSQLSGSDEQYF. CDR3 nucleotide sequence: TGTGCCAGCAGCCAGTTGTCCGGGAGCGATGAGCAGTACTTC.

CDR3 coding DNA: TGTGCCAGCAGTCACGGACAGGGGAACGGCTACACCTTC. Translated: CASSHGQGNGYTF. The chain links TRBV3-1 to TRBJ1-2; TRBD1 agrees at 9 bases. J gave up 8 bases and V 6 bases, and 7 bases lay outside the gene matches. The CDR3 is 13 amino acids. Germline V lookup: CDR1 LGHDT, CDR2 YNNKEL (reference sequence).

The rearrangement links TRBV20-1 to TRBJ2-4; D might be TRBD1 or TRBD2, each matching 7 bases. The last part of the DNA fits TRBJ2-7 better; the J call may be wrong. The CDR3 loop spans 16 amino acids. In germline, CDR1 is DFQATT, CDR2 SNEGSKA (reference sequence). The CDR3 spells CSARGQGRGQTYEQYF. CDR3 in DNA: TGCAGTGCTAGAGGGCAGGGGAGGGGGCAAACCTACGAGCAGTACTTC.